This TCR beta chain was captured by sequencing in a study of blood T cell repertoires in COVID-19 (dated by TCRdb to 2018 to 2020). In the study overall: Collaborator samples came from the United States, Italy and Spain and covered acute and convalescent phases of COVID-19. The material from the prospective study consisted of cDNA or gDNA derived from T cells, B-cell-depleted T cells, or PBMCs. Deeply sampled blood TCRbeta repertoires from subjects exposed to, actively infected with, or recovered from COVID-19 were included in the dataset. A freely available public database, intended as a resource for researchers studying the immune response to SARS-CoV-2, is where the repertoires were released. The samples were drawn from the first 160 participants of the ongoing ImmuneRACE study and from more than 1,000 subjects provided by 6 global collaborators. Sample metadata almost always included a de-identified subject ID, COVID-19 status, age in years and sex. HLA class I and class II types, where available, came from metadata supplied by the sample provider rather than from assay-based typing.

Enrolling through a virtual design, the prospective study's participants ranged in age from roughly 18 to 100 years and lived across roughly 23 United States geographic areas. In the prospective study, cohorts were assigned on the basis of participant-reported clinical history obtained from a screening survey and a study questionnaire. Exposed participants had been in contact, within 2 weeks of entering the study, with a person who had a PCR-confirmed or clinician-diagnosed case of COVID-19. Mobile phlebotomists in the prospective study collected whole blood, serum and a nasopharyngeal or oropharyngeal swab from every participant. Additional blood draws and questionnaires over an approximately two-month period could optionally be provided by prospective study participants. Prospective study blood samples were shipped either frozen or at room temperature before DNA extraction. TCRbeta CDR3 regions were amplified from genomic DNA by means of the immunoSEQ Assay, a bias-controlled multiplex PCR. On the authors' methods: The number of nucleated cells in each sample was estimated from the amplification of reference gene primers within the assay. Sequence reads were collapsed and filtered to measure the absolute abundance of every unique TCRbeta CDR3 rearrangement. Productive Simpson clonality was computed per sample as the square root of Simpson's diversity index over productive rearrangements. In TCRdb, the immuneACCESS table is reduced to in-frame sequences with V and J assigned. These tables do not hold every clone; where another copy was compared, an unresolved V gene accounts for under half, and the others remain unexplained. V and J calls and clone size are as listed in that table; D and trimming were resolved from the DNA. For this sample there are more than 350,000 clones; 70% to 90% appear just once. The top ten clonotypes cover roughly 1.4% of the sample.

Clipping removes 7 bases from V and 1 base from J, with 7 as the unmatched junction base count. For CDR1 and CDR2, the germline V gene lists MDHEN and SYDVKM. The CDR3 sequence holds 14 residues, the cysteine and phenylalanine included. Left in the record is the CDR3 DNA by itself, 42 bases read in frame from the first base. What the study reported, not specific to this receptor: The quantity of clinical and demographic metadata differed by source and by participant and was supplied without curation.

With regard to this clone: Its antigen is currently not known. Base qualities are not provided; no much larger clone lies one nucleotide away.

Specimen: PBMCs or T cells enriched from blood (not recorded which). Recombination linked TRBV28 to TRBJ2-7; 7 bases in the middle match TRBD2. The sequence came from a young woman who had been exposed to COVID-19. In nucleotide form, the sequence is TGTGCCAGCAATGGGTTACTAGCGTCCTACGAGCAGTACTTC. This sequence encodes CASNGLLASYEQYF.